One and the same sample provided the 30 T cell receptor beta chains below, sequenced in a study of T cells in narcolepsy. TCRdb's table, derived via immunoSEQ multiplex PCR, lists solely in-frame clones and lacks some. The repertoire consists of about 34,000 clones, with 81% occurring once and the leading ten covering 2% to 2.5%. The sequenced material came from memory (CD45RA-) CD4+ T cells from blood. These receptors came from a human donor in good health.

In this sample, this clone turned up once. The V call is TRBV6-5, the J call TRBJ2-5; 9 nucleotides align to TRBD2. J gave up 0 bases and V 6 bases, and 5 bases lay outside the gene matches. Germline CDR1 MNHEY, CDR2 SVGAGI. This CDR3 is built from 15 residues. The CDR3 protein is CASSPSGANQETQYF. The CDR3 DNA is TGTGCCAGCAGCCCTAGCGGGGCTAACCAAGAGACCCAGTACTTC.

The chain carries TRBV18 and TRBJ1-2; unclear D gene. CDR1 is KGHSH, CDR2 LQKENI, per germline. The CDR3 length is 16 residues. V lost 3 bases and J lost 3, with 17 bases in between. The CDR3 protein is CASSPRPGSQDYGYTF. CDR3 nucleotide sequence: TGTGCCAGCTCACCCCGCCCCGGGTCTCAAGACTATGGCTACACCTTC.

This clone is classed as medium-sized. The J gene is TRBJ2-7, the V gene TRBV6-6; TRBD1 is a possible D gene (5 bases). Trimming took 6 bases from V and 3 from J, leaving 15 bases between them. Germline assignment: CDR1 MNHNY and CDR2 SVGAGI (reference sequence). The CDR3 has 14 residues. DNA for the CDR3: TGTGCCAGCAGACTCTCGACAGTTTACTACGAGCAGTACTTC. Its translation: CASRLSTVYYEQYF.

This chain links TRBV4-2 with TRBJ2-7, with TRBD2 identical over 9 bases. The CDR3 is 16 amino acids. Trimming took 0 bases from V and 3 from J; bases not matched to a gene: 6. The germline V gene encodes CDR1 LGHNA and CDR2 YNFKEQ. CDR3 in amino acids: CASSQEGRGGNYEQYF. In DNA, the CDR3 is TGTGCCAGCAGCCAAGAAGGGCGGGGGGGGAACTACGAGCAGTACTTC.

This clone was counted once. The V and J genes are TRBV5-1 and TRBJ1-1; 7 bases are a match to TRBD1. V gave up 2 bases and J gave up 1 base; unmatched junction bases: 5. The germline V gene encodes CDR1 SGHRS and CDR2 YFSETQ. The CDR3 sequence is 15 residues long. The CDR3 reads CASSFAGQANTEAFF. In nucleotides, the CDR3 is TGCGCCAGCAGCTTTGCTGGACAGGCGAACACTGAAGCTTTCTTT.

The CDR3 loop is CASSEREFGGYTF. The CDR3 nucleotides are TGTGCCAGCAGTGAGAGGGAATTTGGGGGCTACACCTTC. The V call is TRBV25-1, the J call TRBJ1-2; no firm D call. V lost 3 bases and J 8 bases, leaving 13 bases between the germline ends. Germline V gene lookup returns CDR1 MGHDK and CDR2 SYGVNS. CDR3 length: 13 amino acids.

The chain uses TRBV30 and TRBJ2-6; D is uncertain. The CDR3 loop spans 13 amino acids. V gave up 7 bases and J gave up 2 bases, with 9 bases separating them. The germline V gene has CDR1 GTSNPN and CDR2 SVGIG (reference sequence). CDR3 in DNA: TGTGCCTTGGACCTGGCTGGGGCCAACGTCCTGACTTTC. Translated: CALDLAGANVLTF.

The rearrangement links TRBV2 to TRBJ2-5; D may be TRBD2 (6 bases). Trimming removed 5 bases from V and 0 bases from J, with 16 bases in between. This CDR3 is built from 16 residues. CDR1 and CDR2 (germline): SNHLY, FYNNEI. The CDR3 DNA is TGTGCCAGCAGTAGTGCGGGTAGCGGAAACCAAGAGACCCAGTACTTC. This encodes CASSSAGSGNQETQYF.

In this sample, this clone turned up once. The CDR3, as DNA: TGTGCCAGCAGCTCCCTGGGGGCTTATAATTCACCCCTCCACTTT. Encoded protein: CASSSLGAYNSPLHF. The V and J genes are TRBV7-3 and TRBJ1-6, with a tentative D call TRBD1 (6 bases). CDR1 and CDR2 from the germline V gene are SGHTA and FQGTGA. Trimming stripped 4 bases from V and 4 bases from J, with 11 bases between. The CDR3 consists of 15 residues.

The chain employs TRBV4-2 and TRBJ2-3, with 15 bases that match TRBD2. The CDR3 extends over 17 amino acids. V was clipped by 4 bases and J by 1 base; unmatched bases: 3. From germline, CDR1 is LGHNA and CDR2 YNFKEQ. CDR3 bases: TGTGCCAGCAGCCTGGGACTAGCGGGGGGTGGCACAGATACGCAGTATTTT. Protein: CASSLGLAGGGTDTQYF.

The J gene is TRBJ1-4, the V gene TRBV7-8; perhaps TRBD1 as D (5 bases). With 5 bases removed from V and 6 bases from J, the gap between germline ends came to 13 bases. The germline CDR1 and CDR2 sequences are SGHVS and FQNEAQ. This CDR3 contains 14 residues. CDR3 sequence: CASSHSRGDEKLFF. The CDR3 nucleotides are TGTGCCAGCAGCCACTCAAGAGGGGATGAAAAACTGTTTTTT.

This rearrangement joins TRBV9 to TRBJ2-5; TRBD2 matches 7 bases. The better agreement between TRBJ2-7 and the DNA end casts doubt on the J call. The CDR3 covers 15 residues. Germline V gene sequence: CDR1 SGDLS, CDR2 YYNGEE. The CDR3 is CASSVGLADSYEQYF. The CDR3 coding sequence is TGTGCCAGCAGCGTAGGGCTAGCGGACTCCTACGAGCAGTACTTC.

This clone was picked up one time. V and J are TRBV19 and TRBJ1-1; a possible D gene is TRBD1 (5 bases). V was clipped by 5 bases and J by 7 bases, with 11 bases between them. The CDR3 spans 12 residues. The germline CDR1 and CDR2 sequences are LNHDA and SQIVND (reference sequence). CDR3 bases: TGTGCCAGTAGTCGTCAGGGCGGTGAAGCTTTCTTT. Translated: CASSRQGGEAFF.

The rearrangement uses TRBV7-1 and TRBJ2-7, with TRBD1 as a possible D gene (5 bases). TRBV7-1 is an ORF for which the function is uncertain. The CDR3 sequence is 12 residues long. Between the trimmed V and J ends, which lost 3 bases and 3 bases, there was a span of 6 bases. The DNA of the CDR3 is TGTGCCAGCAGCTCCCAGGGCTACGAGCAGTACTTC. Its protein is CASSSQGYEQYF.

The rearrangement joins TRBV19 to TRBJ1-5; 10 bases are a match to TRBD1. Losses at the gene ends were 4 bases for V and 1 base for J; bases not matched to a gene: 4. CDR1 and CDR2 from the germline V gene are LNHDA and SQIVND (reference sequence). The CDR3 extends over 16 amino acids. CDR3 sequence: CASSTRQGASNQPQHF. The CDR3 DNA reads TGTGCCAGTAGTACCAGACAGGGGGCAAGCAATCAGCCCCAGCATTTT.

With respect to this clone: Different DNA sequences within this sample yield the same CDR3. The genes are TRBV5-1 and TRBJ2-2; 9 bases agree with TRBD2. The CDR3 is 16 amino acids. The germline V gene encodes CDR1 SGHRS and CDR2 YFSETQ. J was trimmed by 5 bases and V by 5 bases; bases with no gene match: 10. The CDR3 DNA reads TGCGCCAGCAGTCCCTTGGCGGGGGGGCATACCGGGGAGCTGTTTTTT. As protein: CASSPLAGGHTGELFF. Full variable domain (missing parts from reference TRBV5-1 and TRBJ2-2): KAGVTQTPRYLIKTRGQQVTLSCSPISGHRSVSWYQQTPGQGLQFLFEYFSETQRNKGNFPGRFSGRQFSNSRSEMNVSTLELGDSALYLCASSPLAGGHTGELFFGEGSRLTVL.

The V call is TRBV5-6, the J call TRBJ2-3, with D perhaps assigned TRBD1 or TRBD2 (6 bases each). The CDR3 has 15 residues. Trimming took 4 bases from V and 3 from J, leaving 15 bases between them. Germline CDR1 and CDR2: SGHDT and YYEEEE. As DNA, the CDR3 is TGTGCCAGCAGCCCAGAAGGGGGGTGGACAGATACGCAGTATTTT. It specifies CASSPEGGWTDTQYF.

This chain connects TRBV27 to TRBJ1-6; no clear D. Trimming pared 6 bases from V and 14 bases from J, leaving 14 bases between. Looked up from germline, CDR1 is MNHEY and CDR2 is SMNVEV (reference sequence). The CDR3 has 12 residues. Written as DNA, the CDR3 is TGTGCCAGCAGAATCCCTAAGGGCACCCTCCACTTT. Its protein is CASRIPKGTLHF.

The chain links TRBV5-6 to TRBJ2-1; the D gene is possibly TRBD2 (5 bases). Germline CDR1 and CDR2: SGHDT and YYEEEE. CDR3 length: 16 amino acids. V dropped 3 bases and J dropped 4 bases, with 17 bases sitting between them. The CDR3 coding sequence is TGTGCCAGCAGCTCGGAACCGGGATCGCGTTACAATGAGCAGTTCTTC. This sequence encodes CASSSEPGSRYNEQFF.

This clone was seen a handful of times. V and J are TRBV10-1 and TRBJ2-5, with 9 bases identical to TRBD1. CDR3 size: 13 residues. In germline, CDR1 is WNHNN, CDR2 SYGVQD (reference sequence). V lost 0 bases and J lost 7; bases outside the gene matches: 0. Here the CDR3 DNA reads TGCGCCAGCAGTGAGTCGACAGGGGGGACCCAGTACTTC. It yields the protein CASSESTGGTQYF.

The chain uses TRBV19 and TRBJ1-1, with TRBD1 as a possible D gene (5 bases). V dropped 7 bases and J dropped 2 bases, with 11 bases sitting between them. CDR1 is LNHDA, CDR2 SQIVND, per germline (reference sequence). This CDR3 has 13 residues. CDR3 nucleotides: TGTGCCAGTAACGGACACCTCAACACTGAAGCTTTCTTT. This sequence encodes CASNGHLNTEAFF.

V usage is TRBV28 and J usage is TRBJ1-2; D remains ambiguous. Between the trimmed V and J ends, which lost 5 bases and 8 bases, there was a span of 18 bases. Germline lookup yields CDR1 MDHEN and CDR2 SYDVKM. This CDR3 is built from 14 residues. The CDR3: CASSTPRTRGGYTF. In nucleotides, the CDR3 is TGTGCCAGCAGTACCCCCCGGACCAGAGGAGGCTACACCTTC.

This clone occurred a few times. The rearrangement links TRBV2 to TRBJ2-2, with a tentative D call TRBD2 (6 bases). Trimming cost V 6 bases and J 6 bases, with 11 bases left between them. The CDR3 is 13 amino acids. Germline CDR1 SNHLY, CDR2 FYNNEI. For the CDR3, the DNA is TGTGCCAGCAGCGAGACTAGTGCCGGGGAGCTGTTTTTT. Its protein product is CASSETSAGELFF. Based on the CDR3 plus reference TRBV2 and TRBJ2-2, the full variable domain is EPEVTQTPSHQVTQMGQEVILRCVPISNHLYFYWYRQILGQKVEFLVSFYNNEISEKSEIFDDQFSVERPDGSNFTLKIRSTKLEDSAMYFCASSETSAGELFFGEGSRLTVL.

Written as DNA, the CDR3 is TGTGCCAGCAGAAGAATGGGGAGCTCCTACGAGCAGTACTTC. Encoded protein: CASRRMGSSYEQYF. The chain couples TRBV6-5 to TRBJ2-7; a possible D gene is TRBD2 (5 bases). The ends were cut back, 6 bases at V and 0 bases at J, with 12 bases in the middle. The CDR3 totals 14 residues. Germline V CDR1 and CDR2: MNHEY, SVGAGI.

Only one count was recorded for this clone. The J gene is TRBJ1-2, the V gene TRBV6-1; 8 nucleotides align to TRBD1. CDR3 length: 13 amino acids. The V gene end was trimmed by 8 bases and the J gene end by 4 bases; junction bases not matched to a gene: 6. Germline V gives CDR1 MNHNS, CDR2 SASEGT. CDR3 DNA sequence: TGTGCCAGCCCAGGGGGCGGTGGCTATGGCTACACCTTC. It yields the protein CASPGGGGYGYTF.

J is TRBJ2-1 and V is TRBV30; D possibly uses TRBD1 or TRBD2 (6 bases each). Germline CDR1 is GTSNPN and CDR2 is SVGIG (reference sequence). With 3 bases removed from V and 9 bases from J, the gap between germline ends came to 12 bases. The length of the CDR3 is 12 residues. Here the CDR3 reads CAWSRGPLEQFF. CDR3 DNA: TGTGCCTGGAGCCGGGGGCCGCTTGAGCAGTTCTTC.

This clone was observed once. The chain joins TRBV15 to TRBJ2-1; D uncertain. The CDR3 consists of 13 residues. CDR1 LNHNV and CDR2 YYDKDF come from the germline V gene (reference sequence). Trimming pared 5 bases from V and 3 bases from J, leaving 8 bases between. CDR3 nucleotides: TGTGCCACCAGCGGGATCAGCTACAATGAGCAGTTCTTC. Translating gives CATSGISYNEQFF.

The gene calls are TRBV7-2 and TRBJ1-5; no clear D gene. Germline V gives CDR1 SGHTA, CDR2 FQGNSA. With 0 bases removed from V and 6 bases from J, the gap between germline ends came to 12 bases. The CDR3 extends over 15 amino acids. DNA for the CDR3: TGTGCCAGCAGCTTAGCGCCGACGGCGGGTCAGCCCCAGCATTTT. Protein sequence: CASSLAPTAGQPQHF.

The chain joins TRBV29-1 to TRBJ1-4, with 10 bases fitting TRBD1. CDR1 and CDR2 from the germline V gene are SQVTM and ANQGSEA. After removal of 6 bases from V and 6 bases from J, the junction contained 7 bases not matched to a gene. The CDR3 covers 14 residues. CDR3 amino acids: CSVRPGTGDEKLFF. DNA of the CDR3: TGCAGCGTGCGGCCAGGGACAGGGGATGAAAAACTGTTTTTT.

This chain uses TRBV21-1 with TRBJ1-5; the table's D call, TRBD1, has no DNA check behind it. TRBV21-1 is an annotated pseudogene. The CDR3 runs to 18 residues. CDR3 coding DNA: TGTGCCAGCAGCACCCTTCCCACCGGGACAGGGTCCTATCAGCCCCAGCATTTT. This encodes CASSTLPTGTGSYQPQHF.